Included here is one TCR beta chain sequence, with context. Antigen unknown. The data stem from a study of graft-versus-host responses after intestinal transplantation. Study results and caveats: Early declines in HvG clones that occurred post-transplant were associated with peak circulating GvH clone levels.

V lost 1 base, J lost 3 bases, and 8 bases lay in between. CDR3 length equals 14 residues. Germline lookup yields CDR1 SEHNR and CDR2 FQNEAQ (reference sequence). Some clones are missing from TCRdb's copy, which holds only in-frame ones; the method was immunoSEQ multiplex PCR. This table holds about 100,000 clones, roughly 87% found once. The specimen comprised unstimulated CD4+ T cells sorted from spleen or lymph node cells, sampled before transplant. V usage is TRBV7-9 and J usage is TRBJ2-3; D is undetermined. This receptor was obtained from a human donor who was the organ donor for an intestinal transplant. CDR3 residues: CASSLVMSTDTQYF. CDR3 in DNA: TGTGCCAGCAGCTTAGTGATGTCGACAGATACGCAGTATTTT.